The 4 T cell receptor beta chains presented below share a single source sample, sequenced in a study of blood T cell repertoires in COVID-19. Repertoires were generated with immunoSEQ multiplex PCR, while TCRdb's copy carries only in-frame clones and drops some. The sample lists roughly 250,000 clones, approximately 84% occurring once. Sequencing was carried out using peripheral blood. Receptor source: a person aged 70 to 80 with COVID-19, enrolled during active disease.

This clone appeared a single time. V usage is TRBV29-1 and J usage is TRBJ2-3; no reliable D call. This CDR3 region has 11 residues. Germline CDR1 reads SQVTM; CDR2 reads ANQGSEA. In DNA, the CDR3 is TGCAGTTGCACATCGCCAGATACGCAGTATTTT. Protein sequence: CSCTSPDTQYF.

CDR3 residues: CASISSGSLLGTDTQYF. CDR3 sequence (DNA): TGTGCCAGCATATCTAGCGGGAGTCTGTTAGGCACAGATACGCAGTATTTT. The J gene is TRBJ2-3, the V gene TRBV4-2, with 10 bases aligning to TRBD2. The V and J ends lost 7 bases and 1 base, in that order; junction bases with no gene match: 11. The CDR3 is 17 amino acids. Germline V gene data show CDR1 as LGHNA and CDR2 as YNFKEQ.

The J gene is TRBJ1-1, the V gene TRBV19, with 7 bases identical to TRBD1. The CDR3 length is 16 residues. After removal of 7 bases from V and 0 bases from J, the junction contained 11 bases not matched to a gene. Germline CDR1 reads LNHDA; CDR2 reads SQIVND (reference sequence). Here the CDR3 DNA reads TGTGCCAGTACCCGAATCCTGACAGGGTTGAACACTGAAGCTTTCTTT. It yields the protein CASTRILTGLNTEAFF. The complete variable domain, with remaining parts taken from reference TRBV19 and TRBJ1-1, reads DGGITQSPKYLFRKEGQNVTLSCEQNLNHDAMYWYRQDPGQGLRLIYYSQIVNDFQKGDIAEGYSVSREKKESFPLTVTSAQKNPTAFYLCASTRILTGLNTEAFFGQGTRLTVV.

The chain links TRBV9 to TRBJ2-5; TRBD1 might be the D (7 bases). V was trimmed by 0 bases and J by 2 bases, leaving 14 bases between them. This CDR3 has 16 amino acids. The germline V gene encodes CDR1 SGDLS and CDR2 YYNGEE. CDR3 DNA: TGTGCCAGCAGCGTAGAAGGGGCAGGGGGGCAAGAGACCCAGTACTTC. Translation: CASSVEGAGGQETQYF.